These 32 T cell receptor beta chains originate from one sample sequenced in a study of blood T cell repertoires in COVID-19. Profiled with immunoSEQ multiplex PCR; TCRdb holds only in-frame clones, not every one. The sample contains over 75,000 clones, roughly 90% of which appear only once. The specimen was peripheral blood. These TCRs come from a human donor with active COVID-19. The donor label of this sample is uncertain.

The chain carries TRBV11-2 and TRBJ2-5; 7 positions match TRBD1. This CDR3 spans 16 amino acids. Germline V lookup: CDR1 SGHAT, CDR2 FQNNGV. V lost 3 bases and J lost 2; bases outside the gene matches: 9. CDR3: CASSLFEGAPQETQYF. The DNA of the CDR3 is TGTGCCAGCAGCTTGTTTGAGGGGGCCCCGCAAGAGACCCAGTACTTC.

The chain recombines TRBV5-1 with TRBJ1-1; 11 bases line up with TRBD1. This CDR3 region has 15 residues. The V gene end was trimmed by 3 bases and the J gene end by 3 bases; junction bases not matched to a gene: 4. CDR1 is SGHRS and CDR2 is YFSETQ in the germline V gene. The CDR3 coding sequence is TGCGCCAGCAGCTCATCGGGACAGGGGGACACTGAAGCTTTCTTT. This translates into CASSSSGQGDTEAFF.

The rearrangement links TRBV27 to TRBJ2-7; possibly TRBD1 for D (5 bases). This CDR3 has 17 residues. Germline V lookup: CDR1 MNHEY, CDR2 SMNVEV (reference sequence). Trimming took off 1 base at V and 4 bases at J, with 20 bases between the two ends. CDR3 in amino acids: CASSLFLLKTEPYEQYF. The CDR3 nucleotides are TGTGCCAGCAGTTTATTCCTCCTTAAGACAGAACCATACGAGCAGTACTTC.

The chain couples TRBV10-1 to TRBJ2-1, with D perhaps matching TRBD2 (7 bases). Trimming removed 8 bases at V and 0 bases at J, with 20 bases between. Germline V gene lookup returns CDR1 WNHNN and CDR2 SYGVQD (reference sequence). The CDR3 spans 17 residues. CDR3 loop: CASRRELGGPSYNEQFF. Here the CDR3 DNA reads TGCGCCAGCCGTAGGGAGCTCGGGGGGCCCTCCTACAATGAGCAGTTCTTC.

Only one count was recorded for this clone. The genes are TRBV6-2 or TRBV6-3 and TRBJ2-7; possibly TRBD1 for D (6 bases). Looked up from germline, CDR1 is MNHEY and CDR2 is SVGEGT. The V end lost 4 bases, the J end lost 2 bases, and 18 bases lay between the germline ends. There are 16 residues in the CDR3. The CDR3 region has the DNA TGTGCCAGCAGTTTCGGCCAGACAGGCAGACCCTACGAGCAGTACTTC. Its protein product is CASSFGQTGRPYEQYF.

V is TRBV5-1 and J is TRBJ2-7; TRBD1 might be the D (6 bases). This CDR3 comprises 14 residues. Deletions cut 0 bases from V and 2 bases from J, with 9 bases between. The V gene's germline CDR1 is SGHRS and CDR2 YFSETQ. The CDR3 DNA reads as TGCGCCAGCAGCTTGGAGCAGGGGCCCTACGAGCAGTACTTC. It codes for CASSLEQGPYEQYF.

The chain employs TRBV5-1 and TRBJ2-1, with a possible D match to TRBD2 (7 bases). Germline V gives CDR1 SGHRS, CDR2 YFSETQ. Trimming cost V 0 bases and J 6 bases, with 13 bases left between them. This CDR3 is 15 amino acids long. Here the CDR3 reads CASSLVSGEGNEQFF. Written as DNA, the CDR3 is TGCGCCAGCAGCTTGGTTTCAGGGGAGGGCAATGAGCAGTTCTTC.

This chain joins TRBV28 and TRBJ1-5, with TRBD1 matching over 7 bases. The J segment lost 0 bases and the V segment lost 5 bases, leaving 7 bases of the junction unmatched. Germline loops: CDR1 MDHEN, CDR2 SYDVKM. This CDR3 contains 16 residues. Here the CDR3 reads CASSPGTEHSNQPQHF. The CDR3 region has the DNA TGTGCCAGCAGTCCTGGGACAGAACATAGCAATCAGCCCCAGCATTTT.

This sequence joins TRBV11-2 and TRBJ2-7, with 8 bases identical to TRBD1. V was clipped by 5 bases and J by 4 bases; unmatched bases: 10. Germline-derived CDR1 and CDR2 are SGHAT and FQNNGV. The CDR3 runs 15 residues. CDR3 nucleotides: TGTGCCAGCAGCCATCTCAGGGGGCGAGGGTACGAGCAGTACTTC. This gives the protein CASSHLRGRGYEQYF.

The V and J genes are TRBV7-8 and TRBJ2-1; maybe TRBD2 (6 bases). V lost 7 bases and J 7 bases, leaving 17 bases between the germline ends. The CDR3 covers 14 residues. CDR1 is SGHVS and CDR2 is FQNEAQ in the germline V gene. The CDR3 DNA reads as TGTGCCAGCAACTCGCGGGGACTTGGGAATGAGCAGTTCTTC. Its protein product is CASNSRGLGNEQFF.

V gene TRBV10-3 combines with J gene TRBJ1-5, with a tentative D call TRBD1 (6 bases). Per germline, CDR1 ENHRY and CDR2 SYGVKD. V was trimmed by 6 bases and J by 2 bases, leaving 11 bases between them. The length of the CDR3 is 14 residues. The CDR3 protein is CAISIQGGNQPQHF. The CDR3 DNA sequence: TGTGCCATCAGCATACAGGGAGGCAATCAGCCCCAGCATTTT.

J is TRBJ1-2 and V is TRBV6-1, with 9 bases aligning to TRBD1. This CDR3 has 14 amino acids. Germline CDR1 MNHNS, CDR2 SASEGT. The ends lost 1 base at V and 6 bases at J; junction bases unmatched: 3. DNA for the CDR3: TGTGCCAGCAGTGAAGAGGACAGGGGAGATGGCTACACCTTC. Amino acid sequence: CASSEEDRGDGYTF.

The V gene is TRBV7-2, the J gene TRBJ1-2, with D maybe TRBD1 (6 bases). Germline CDR1 is SGHTA and CDR2 is FQGNSA. The CDR3 is 15 amino acids. With 5 bases removed from V and 3 bases from J, the gap between germline ends came to 16 bases. Here the CDR3 reads CASSPQWDTDYGYTF. CDR3 nucleotides: TGTGCCAGCAGCCCCCAGTGGGACACAGACTATGGCTACACCTTC.

V gene TRBV5-5 combines with J gene TRBJ1-1; D is uncertain. The CDR3 is 15 amino acids. Germline CDR1 is SGHKS and CDR2 is YYEKEE (reference sequence). V dropped 2 bases and J dropped 1 base, with 12 bases sitting between them. In DNA, the CDR3 is TGTGCCAGCAGCTTAGAGGACTTAAGGAACACTGAAGCTTTCTTT. Residues: CASSLEDLRNTEAFF.

As DNA, the CDR3 is TGTGCCAGCAGCTTGGCCCAGGGTTTAGAGGATGGCTACACCTTC. This codes for CASSLAQGLEDGYTF. The chain carries TRBV5-4 and TRBJ1-2; maybe TRBD1 (5 bases). The CDR3 contains 15 residues. V lost 0 bases to trimming and J lost 6 bases, with 15 bases between them. Germline-derived CDR1 and CDR2 are SGHNT and YYREEE (reference sequence). The full variable domain, its missing parts supplied by reference TRBV5-4 and TRBJ1-2, is ETGVTQSPTHLIKTRGQQVTLRCSSQSGHNTVSWYQQALGQGPQFIFQYYREEENGRGNFPPRFSGLQFPNYSSELNVNALELDDSALYLCASSLAQGLEDGYTFGSGTRLTVV.

The chain is built from TRBV2 and TRBJ2-7, with TRBD1 matching 7 bases. The CDR3 loop spans 15 amino acids. The ends lost 6 bases at V and 0 bases at J; junction bases unmatched: 8. The V gene's germline CDR1 is SNHLY and CDR2 FYNNEI. CDR3 DNA sequence: TGTGCCAGCAGAAGCCCGGGACAGCCCTCCTACGAGCAGTACTTC. It encodes CASRSPGQPSYEQYF.

The chain is built from TRBV20-1 and TRBJ1-4, with 7 nucleotides matching TRBD1. This CDR3 comprises 12 residues. V lost 3 bases and J lost 8; bases outside the gene matches: 3. CDR1 DFQATT and CDR2 SNEGSKA come from the germline V gene (reference sequence). CDR3 DNA sequence: TGCAGTGCTAGTCAACAGGGGGAAAAACTGTTTTTT. It encodes CSASQQGEKLFF.

The chain recombines TRBV7-2 with TRBJ2-7; possible D gene TRBD2, 6 bases. The V end lost 0 bases, the J end lost 0 bases, and 12 bases lay between the germline ends. CDR3 size: 16 residues. Germline V gives CDR1 SGHTA, CDR2 FQGNSA. CDR3 in amino acids: CASSLAGGENSYEQYF. The CDR3 DNA reads as TGTGCCAGCAGCTTAGCGGGCGGGGAGAACTCCTACGAGCAGTACTTC.

This rearrangement joins TRBV4-1 to TRBJ1-3, with TRBD1 matching 9 bases. Germline CDR1 is MGHRA and CDR2 is YSYEKL. Trimming at V came to 4 bases and at J to 0 bases, leaving 1 base not matched to a gene. This CDR3 is 15 amino acids long. The DNA for the CDR3 is TGCGCCAGCAGCCTGGGACAGGGCTCTGGAAACACCATATATTTT. Translation: CASSLGQGSGNTIYF.

The chain employs TRBV6-2 or TRBV6-3 and TRBJ2-5; possibly TRBD2 for D (5 bases). Trimming removed 2 bases at V and 12 bases at J, with 19 bases between. The germline gives CDR1 MNHEY, CDR2 SVGEGT. There are 14 residues in the CDR3. DNA of the CDR3: TGTGCCAGCAGTTACACCCTTTTCCAGGAGGTTGAGTACTTC. It codes for CASSYTLFQEVEYF.

The chain combines TRBV11-1 with TRBJ1-1; D unclear. The CDR3 is 15 amino acids. The V end lost 1 base, the J end lost 8 bases, and 17 bases lay between the germline ends. CDR1 and CDR2 from the germline V gene are SGHAT and FQDESV (reference sequence). The CDR3 DNA sequence: TGTGCCAGCAGCTTAGGAGGGCTGGCTATGAACGAAGCTTTCTTT. Amino acid sequence: CASSLGGLAMNEAFF.

V gene TRBV5-4 combines with J gene TRBJ2-7, with 9 positions matching TRBD1. Trimming cost V 3 bases and J 5 bases; bases outside gene matches: 12. The CDR3 loop spans 16 amino acids. CDR1 is SGHNT and CDR2 is YYREEE in the germline V gene (reference sequence). The CDR3 nucleotides are TGTGCCAGCAGCTCTCCGAGGACAGGGGAAGTCCACGAGCAGTACTTC. It codes for CASSSPRTGEVHEQYF.

This CDR3 is CASSEEGRGSNQPQHF. CDR3 DNA: TGTGCCAGCAGTGAAGAGGGCAGGGGCAGCAATCAGCCCCAGCATTTT. This chain connects TRBV2 to TRBJ1-5; a weak D match, TRBD1 (6 bases). Germline-derived CDR1 and CDR2 are SNHLY and FYNNEI. This CDR3 region has 16 residues. Trimming left V 1 base short and J 1 base short, with 11 bases between. Filled out from reference TRBV2 and TRBJ1-5, the complete variable domain reads EPEVTQTPSHQVTQMGQEVILRCVPISNHLYFYWYRQILGQKVEFLVSFYNNEISEKSEIFDDQFSVERPDGSNFTLKIRSTKLEDSAMYFCASSEEGRGSNQPQHFGDGTRLSIL.

The chain joins TRBV13 to TRBJ2-7; a possible D gene is TRBD1 (6 bases). The CDR3 runs to 15 residues. CDR1 PRHDT and CDR2 FYEKMQ come from the germline V gene (reference sequence). Deletions cut 6 bases from V and 2 bases from J, with 17 bases between. The CDR3 DNA sequence: TGTGCCAGCAGTCTTCAGGGGTCACTGCCCTACGAGCAGTACTTC. Translation: CASSLQGSLPYEQYF.

In its sample, this clone was seen once. The J gene is TRBJ2-7, the V gene TRBV11-2, with D maybe TRBD1 (7 bases). V lost 0 bases and J 2 bases, leaving 14 bases between the germline ends. Germline V CDR1 and CDR2: SGHAT, FQNNGV. This CDR3 contains 16 residues. CDR3 DNA sequence: TGTGCCAGCAGCTTAGATCTGGGCAGGGGGGCCTACGAGCAGTACTTC. This codes for CASSLDLGRGAYEQYF. Filled out from reference TRBV11-2 and TRBJ2-7, the complete variable domain reads EAGVAQSPRYKIIEKRQSVAFWCNPISGHATLYWYQQILGQGPKLLIQFQNNGVVDDSQLPKDRFSAERLKGVDSTLKIQPAKLEDSAVYLCASSLDLGRGAYEQYFGPGTRLTVT.

This chain uses TRBV4-2 with TRBJ1-2, with D possibly matching TRBD1 (6 bases). The V end lost 2 bases, the J end lost 2 bases, and 9 bases lay between the germline ends. The CDR3 runs 14 residues. Germline V CDR1 and CDR2: LGHNA, YNFKEQ. CDR3 coding DNA: TGTGCCAGCAGCCAATCAGACAGGAACTATGGCTACACCTTC. It encodes CASSQSDRNYGYTF.

This clone was detected only once. This chain connects TRBV6-2 or TRBV6-3 to TRBJ2-5; tentative D call: TRBD1 (8 bases). This CDR3 spans 15 amino acids. Germline-derived CDR1 and CDR2 are MNHEY and SVGEGT. V gave up 5 bases and J gave up 5 bases, with 18 bases separating them. CDR3 in DNA: TGTGCCAGCAGTAACGGACAGGGCGGGGGCGAGACCCAGTACTTC. Translation gives CASSNGQGGGETQYF.

The genes are TRBV9 and TRBJ1-3; the match to TRBD1 covers 7 bases. CDR1 SGDLS and CDR2 YYNGEE come from the germline V gene. This CDR3 is 14 amino acids long. J was trimmed by 9 bases and V by 3 bases; bases with no gene match: 9. The DNA of the CDR3 is TGTGCCAGCAGCGCGACAGGGCGGCAGAGCACCATATATTTT. It yields the protein CASSATGRQSTIYF.

V gene TRBV5-4 combines with J gene TRBJ2-5; D perhaps matches TRBD1 (6 bases). Germline loops: CDR1 SGHNT, CDR2 YYREEE (reference sequence). Trimming stripped 4 bases from V and 2 bases from J, with 9 bases between. The CDR3 contains 13 residues. CDR3 region: CASSPRGQETQYF. In DNA, the CDR3 is TGTGCCAGCAGCCCGAGGGGGCAAGAGACCCAGTACTTC.

The chain joins TRBV19 to TRBJ1-6; D may be TRBD1 (6 bases). The CDR3 extends over 17 amino acids. The germline V and J ends were trimmed by 6 bases and 8 bases, with 23 bases remaining between them. The V gene's germline CDR1 is LNHDA and CDR2 SQIVND (reference sequence). The CDR3 loop is CASSPVGGARNDSPLHF. CDR3 nucleotide sequence: TGTGCCAGTAGCCCCGTCGGGGGGGCGCGTAATGATTCACCCCTCCACTTT.

V is TRBV3-1 (or the pseudogene TRBV3-2) and J is TRBJ1-4, with D possibly TRBD1 on 6 matching bases. V lost 0 bases and J lost 2, with 16 bases in between. The CDR3 sequence is 18 residues long. Looked up from germline, CDR1 is LGHDT and CDR2 is YNNKEL (reference sequence). The CDR3 protein is CASSQDLQGLTTNEKLFF. The CDR3 DNA sequence: TGTGCCAGCAGCCAAGATCTTCAGGGGTTGACGACTAATGAAAAACTGTTTTTT.

The V call is TRBV14, the J call TRBJ1-4; no clear D. Germline lookup yields CDR1 SGHDN and CDR2 FVKESK. The CDR3 has 15 amino acids. With 1 base removed from V and 7 bases from J, the gap between germline ends came to 13 bases. Here the CDR3 reads CASSQAWQGGEKLFF. The CDR3 DNA is TGTGCCAGCAGCCAAGCATGGCAAGGAGGTGAAAAACTGTTTTTT. Full variable domain (rest looked up from reference TRBV14 and TRBJ1-4): EAGVTQFPSHSVIEKGQTVTLRCDPISGHDNLYWYRRVMGKEIKFLLHFVKESKQDESGMPNNRFLAERTGGTYSTLKVQPAELEDSGVYFCASSQAWQGGEKLFFGSGTQLSVL.